Reported below is one T cell receptor (beta chain). Its antigen remains unidentified. This specimen comes from a study of somatic mutations in cytotoxic T cells in rheumatoid arthritis. Study-wide context: Selected populations of V beta antibody-stained T cells underwent flow sorting at nearly 100% purity; these encompassed V beta1+ cells subjected to TCRB sequencing. Whole-study findings and limits: Any difference in CD8+ T-cell clonality between patients who had rheumatoid arthritis and healthy controls who were age-matched was not statistically significant.

Trimming removed 3 bases from V and 2 bases from J; junction bases left unmatched: 11. The CDR3 is made up of 19 amino acids. The germline gives CDR1 MNHEY, CDR2 SMNVEV (reference sequence). Healthy controls were blood donors with median age roughly 50 years (range about 21-75) and 50% to 60% female. Purity of the CD4+ and CD8+ cells, isolated by positive magnetic bead selection, was checked by flow cytometry. Clones were read by immunoSEQ multiplex PCR, and TCRdb kept only the in-frame ones, dropping some. In the table there are 25,000 to 30,000 clones, 70% to 85% of which are singletons. Sequenced material: CD8+ T cells sorted from blood. V gene TRBV27 combines with J gene TRBJ2-1; TRBD2 matches 12 bases. This clonotype was sampled from a woman in her late teens or twenties in good health. CDR3 bases: TGTGCCAGCAGTTTTTGGCTAGCGGGAGGGCGAGGCACCTACAATGAGCAGTTCTTC. Translating it yields CASSFWLAGGRGTYNEQFF.